The 5 T cell receptor beta chains below were found in one sample sequenced in a study of blood T cell repertoires in COVID-19. Profiling relied on immunoSEQ multiplex PCR, and the TCRdb table lists in-frame clones only, not all of them. The data hold around 57,000 clones, with around 87% observed a single time. The sequencing input was peripheral blood. The receptors were sampled from a man between 45 and 60 years old with active COVID-19.

The CDR3 protein is CAWSAGSGNTIYF. The CDR3 DNA follows: TGTGCCTGGAGTGCCGGCTCTGGAAACACCATATATTTT. The chain recombines TRBV30 with TRBJ1-3; D unclear. The V gene lost 1 base and the J gene lost 0 bases, with 4 bases spanning the gap. The CDR3 is 13 residues long. Germline V gene sequence: CDR1 GTSNPN, CDR2 SVGIG (reference sequence).

V gene TRBV28 combines with J gene TRBJ1-2; D is uncertain. Germline V lookup: CDR1 MDHEN, CDR2 SYDVKM. Trimming took off 4 bases at V and 3 bases at J, with 9 bases between the two ends. This CDR3 comprises 13 residues. CDR3 sequence (DNA): TGTGCCAGCAGTTGGCGGGTTGACTATGGCTACACCTTC. Its protein is CASSWRVDYGYTF.

The gene calls are TRBV5-6 and TRBJ1-2; D gene uncertain. V was clipped by 1 base and J by 4 bases, with 14 bases between them. This CDR3 region has 15 residues. Germline lookup yields CDR1 SGHDT and CDR2 YYEEEE. The CDR3 is CASSLSGGGGYGYTF. Here the CDR3 DNA reads TGTGCCAGCAGCTTGAGTGGAGGAGGTGGCTATGGCTACACCTTC.

V is TRBV19 and J is TRBJ1-1; 7 bases align to TRBD1. J lost 5 bases, V lost 8 bases, and 11 bases had no gene match. CDR3 length: 14 residues. CDR1 LNHDA and CDR2 SQIVND come from the germline V gene (reference sequence). CDR3 protein: CASRSTGMETEAFF. CDR3 nucleotide sequence: TGTGCCAGTCGATCGACAGGGATGGAGACTGAAGCTTTCTTT.

The count of this clone is one. The V and J genes are TRBV9 and TRBJ2-7; no clear D. Germline V gives CDR1 SGDLS, CDR2 YYNGEE. Deletions cut 4 bases from V and 3 bases from J, with 20 bases between. This CDR3 contains 16 residues. The CDR3 here is CASSPYLGRSLYEQYF. CDR3 DNA sequence: TGTGCCAGCAGCCCCTATTTGGGCAGGTCCCTCTACGAGCAGTACTTC.